These 29 T cell receptor beta chains came from one sample sequenced in a study of shared clonotypes between healthy human individuals. Repertoires were generated with immunoSEQ multiplex PCR, while TCRdb's copy carries only in-frame clones and drops some. The table includes roughly 520,000 clones, about 96% detected once. The sample comprised naive CD4+ T cells sorted from blood. Sample subset: CD45RA+ positively selected. The source of these receptors is a woman in her twenties or thirties in good health.

The chain employs TRBV9 and TRBJ2-2, with D possibly TRBD1 on 6 matching bases. Germline lookup yields CDR1 SGDLS and CDR2 YYNGEE. V was trimmed by 0 bases and J by 6 bases, leaving 12 bases between them. CDR3 length: 15 amino acids. The DNA of the CDR3 is TGTGCCAGCAGCGTAGTTTCAGGGGCCGCCGGGGAGCTGTTTTTT. Protein sequence: CASSVVSGAAGELFF. The full variable domain, its missing parts supplied by reference TRBV9 and TRBJ2-2, is DSGVTQTPKHLITATGQRVTLRCSPRSGDLSVYWYQQSLDQGLQFLIQYYNGEERAKGNILERFSAQQFPDLHSELNLSSLELGDSALYFCASSVVSGAAGELFFGEGSRLTVL.

The rearrangement joins TRBV18 to TRBJ2-7; possibly TRBD1 or TRBD2 for D (6 bases each). The CDR3 has 13 amino acids. V dropped 0 bases and J dropped 6 bases, with 9 bases sitting between them. Germline V lookup: CDR1 KGHSH, CDR2 LQKENI. The CDR3 region is CASSPPGGIEQYF. Here the CDR3 DNA reads TGTGCCAGCTCACCACCGGGGGGCATCGAGCAGTACTTC.

The V and J genes are TRBV28 and TRBJ1-2; perhaps TRBD1 as D (5 bases). V was trimmed by 6 bases and J by 4 bases, leaving 15 bases between them. CDR1 MDHEN and CDR2 SYDVKM come from the germline V gene. The CDR3 totals 14 residues. The CDR3 region is CASSRGASPYGYTF. CDR3 DNA sequence: TGTGCCAGCAGCCGAGGGGCGTCCCCCTATGGCTACACCTTC.

J is TRBJ2-1 and V is TRBV7-8; D might be TRBD1 (5 bases). Germline V lookup: CDR1 SGHVS, CDR2 FQNEAQ. The V end was cut by 7 bases, the J end by 0 bases, with 25 bases between. The CDR3 contains 19 residues. CDR3 region: CASNTRAAKPRYSYNEQFF. DNA for the CDR3: TGTGCCAGCAACACCAGGGCCGCAAAACCCCGCTACTCCTACAATGAGCAGTTCTTC.

The J gene is TRBJ2-7, the V gene TRBV14, with 12 bases identical to TRBD1. From germline, CDR1 is SGHDN and CDR2 FVKESK. V trimming: 4 bases; J trimming: 6 bases; junction bases outside the gene matches: 4. The CDR3 is made up of 14 amino acids. The CDR3 bases are TGTGCCAGCAGCCCCCGGGACAGGGGGCTCGAGCAGTACTTC. This gives the protein CASSPRDRGLEQYF.

The chain is built from TRBV28 and TRBJ1-6, with D unresolved. The germline V gene encodes CDR1 MDHEN and CDR2 SYDVKM. V was cut by 4 bases and J by 7 bases, with 11 bases left in between. The CDR3 consists of 14 residues. The CDR3 spells CASSYGFQNSPLHF. The CDR3 DNA reads as TGTGCCAGCAGTTACGGTTTCCAGAATTCACCCCTCCACTTT.

The chain uses TRBV2 and TRBJ2-3; TRBD1 agrees at 7 bases. This CDR3 comprises 16 residues. Per germline, CDR1 SNHLY and CDR2 FYNNEI. Trimming removed 4 bases from V and 4 bases from J; junction bases left unmatched: 11. The CDR3, as DNA: TGTGCCAGCAGTGCCGATATCGGGCAGGGGGCAGATACGCAGTATTTT. Translated, it gives CASSADIGQGADTQYF. The entire variable domain, with the rest obtained from reference TRBV2 and TRBJ2-3, is as follows: EPEVTQTPSHQVTQMGQEVILRCVPISNHLYFYWYRQILGQKVEFLVSFYNNEISEKSEIFDDQFSVERPDGSNFTLKIRSTKLEDSAMYFCASSADIGQGADTQYFGPGTRLTVL.

V is TRBV5-1 and J is TRBJ2-1, with 9 bases identical to TRBD2. The CDR3 sequence is 17 residues long. Looked up from germline, CDR1 is SGHRS and CDR2 is YFSETQ. The ends lost 0 bases at V and 3 bases at J; junction bases unmatched: 7. The CDR3 region is CASSLALSSGSYNEQFF. The DNA of the CDR3 is TGCGCCAGCAGCTTGGCCCTCAGTAGCGGGAGCTACAATGAGCAGTTCTTC. Drawing the rest from reference TRBV5-1 and TRBJ2-1, the complete variable domain is KAGVTQTPRYLIKTRGQQVTLSCSPISGHRSVSWYQQTPGQGLQFLFEYFSETQRNKGNFPGRFSGRQFSNSRSEMNVSTLELGDSALYLCASSLALSSGSYNEQFFGPGTRLTVL.

The rearrangement joins TRBV28 to TRBJ2-5, with D perhaps TRBD1 (5 bases). The germline gives CDR1 MDHEN, CDR2 SYDVKM. V was shortened by 11 bases and J by 5 bases, with 15 bases between the two germline ends. The CDR3 is 12 amino acids. The CDR3 is CASGRAGETQYF. The DNA for the CDR3 is TGTGCCTCAGGCAGGGCTGGCGAGACCCAGTACTTC.

The J gene is TRBJ1-1, the V gene TRBV6-6, with D hard to call. This CDR3 has 15 residues. Germline assignment: CDR1 MNHNY and CDR2 SVGAGI (reference sequence). Trimming pared 5 bases from V and 1 base from J, leaving 14 bases between. This CDR3 reads CASSKDHFGNTEAFF. CDR3 DNA sequence: TGTGCCAGCAGTAAGGACCACTTCGGGAACACTGAAGCTTTCTTT.

In nucleotides, the CDR3 is TGTGCCAGCAGCGCGGGCCTCCCTCAGCCTGGGGCCAACGTCCTGACTTTC. Residues: CASSAGLPQPGANVLTF. The chain uses TRBV9 and TRBJ2-6, with D hard to call. The CDR3 is 17 amino acids. Germline V CDR1 and CDR2: SGDLS, YYNGEE. V was pared by 3 bases and J by 2 bases, with 15 bases between.

The genes are TRBV6-6 and TRBJ2-1; TRBD2 matches at 10 bases. Germline CDR1 and CDR2: MNHNY and SVGAGI (reference sequence). The CDR3 spans 15 residues. V shed 6 bases and J 10 bases; nucleotides not matched to a gene: 12. Written as DNA, the CDR3 is TGTGCCAGCAGCGATCGTAGCGGGAGGCCGGGGGAGCAGTTCTTC. Its translation: CASSDRSGRPGEQFF.

V and J are TRBV2 and TRBJ2-2; D is possibly TRBD1 (6 bases). Trimming shortened V by 6 bases and J by 8 bases, and 10 bases separated the two germline ends. The CDR3 length is 12 residues. In germline, CDR1 is SNHLY, CDR2 FYNNEI. In DNA form, the CDR3 reads TGTGCCAGCAGCTATGACAGGGGGGAGCTGTTTTTT. Translating gives CASSYDRGELFF.

The rearrangement joins TRBV7-9 to TRBJ2-1; D perhaps matches TRBD2 (5 bases). Per the germline V gene, CDR1 is SEHNR and CDR2 is FQNEAQ (reference sequence). The length of the CDR3 is 13 residues. Trimming left V 5 bases short and J 7 bases short, with 12 bases between. The CDR3 loop reads CASSPGSVNEQFF. Written as DNA, the CDR3 is TGTGCCAGCAGCCCTGGGAGTGTGAATGAGCAGTTCTTC.

The CDR3 nucleotides read TGTGCCAGTAAGAGGACAGCCTCCTACAATGAGCAGTTCTTC. This translates into CASKRTASYNEQFF. V gene TRBV19 combines with J gene TRBJ2-1; D is perhaps TRBD1 (6 bases). Germline V gives CDR1 LNHDA, CDR2 SQIVND (reference sequence). The CDR3 runs to 14 residues. V gave up 7 bases and J gave up 0 bases, with 10 bases separating them.

This sequence joins TRBV6-1 and TRBJ1-2; 10 nucleotides agree with TRBD1. V lost 5 bases, J lost 6 bases, and 9 bases stayed unmatched. The CDR3 has 15 amino acids. Looked up from germline, CDR1 is MNHNS and CDR2 is SASEGT. The CDR3 bases are TGTGCCAGCAGTTCTTCCGGACAGGGGGAGGATGGCTACACCTTC. Encoded protein: CASSSSGQGEDGYTF.

The rearrangement uses TRBV18 and TRBJ2-7; weak D call: TRBD2 (5 bases). The germline CDR1 and CDR2 sequences are KGHSH and LQKENI. Trimming removed 3 bases at V and 3 bases at J, with 12 bases between. This CDR3 has 14 amino acids. CDR3 coding DNA: TGTGCCAGCTCACCCCCCGGGATTATCTACGAGCAGTACTTC. Translation: CASSPPGIIYEQYF.

This chain uses TRBV28 with TRBJ2-7; TRBD2 matches at 9 bases. The germline V gene has CDR1 MDHEN and CDR2 SYDVKM. The CDR3 sequence is 18 residues long. The V and J ends lost 6 bases and 0 bases, in that order; junction bases with no gene match: 15. The CDR3 protein is CASSYLWREGPNSYEQYF. In nucleotides, the CDR3 is TGTGCCAGCAGCTACTTATGGCGGGAGGGCCCGAACTCCTACGAGCAGTACTTC.

In its sample, this clone was seen once. The sample holds other DNA sequences that translate to the same CDR3. V is TRBV20-1 and J is TRBJ1-4; no clear D gene. V lost 3 bases and J 8 bases, leaving 4 bases between the germline ends. This CDR3 has 10 residues. Germline assignment: CDR1 DFQATT and CDR2 SNEGSKA (reference sequence). The CDR3 nucleotides are TGCAGTGCTAGGCGAGAAAAACTGTTTTTT. It is translated as CSARREKLFF.

The chain employs TRBV28 and TRBJ2-5, with 9 positions matching TRBD2. Germline CDR1 and CDR2: MDHEN and SYDVKM. This CDR3 contains 14 residues. The V segment lost 7 bases and the J segment 3 bases; nucleotides outside the gene matches: 6. The CDR3 DNA sequence: TGTGCCAGCAATCTTAGCGGGAGCGAAGAGACCCAGTACTTC. Its protein is CASNLSGSEETQYF.

The J gene is TRBJ2-1, the V gene TRBV28; 7 bases align to TRBD2. V dropped 3 bases and J dropped 0; count of bases not matched to a gene: 8. CDR3 length: 17 amino acids. The germline CDR1 and CDR2 sequences are MDHEN and SYDVKM. CDR3 region: CASSLWDYHNSYNEQFF. The CDR3 DNA follows: TGTGCCAGCAGTTTGTGGGACTACCATAACTCCTACAATGAGCAGTTCTTC.

This CDR3 reads CASSLVTSGSKQFF. CDR3 nucleotides: TGTGCCAGCAGCTTAGTGACTAGCGGGAGTAAGCAGTTCTTC. This rearrangement joins TRBV7-2 to TRBJ2-1; 12 bases line up with TRBD2. CDR1 and CDR2 from the germline V gene are SGHTA and FQGNSA. With V trimmed by 1 base and J by 11 bases, 3 bases remained unmatched. The CDR3 runs to 14 residues.

The chain couples TRBV2 to TRBJ2-5, with 9 bases fitting TRBD1. This CDR3 has 15 residues. V lost 4 bases and J lost 4; bases outside the gene matches: 7. Per the germline V gene, CDR1 is SNHLY and CDR2 is FYNNEI. This CDR3 reads CASSVQSTGGETQYF. In DNA, the CDR3 is TGTGCCAGCAGTGTACAATCGACAGGGGGAGAGACCCAGTACTTC.

This chain connects TRBV25-1 to TRBJ1-6; D is unresolved. The CDR3 runs to 16 residues. Germline values: CDR1 MGHDK, CDR2 SYGVNS. V lost 0 bases, J lost 7 bases, and 13 bases lay in between. The CDR3: CASSEYSAAANSPLHF. Written as DNA, the CDR3 is TGTGCCAGCAGTGAATACAGCGCAGCGGCGAATTCACCCCTCCACTTT.

The gene calls are TRBV27 and TRBJ1-6; no clear D. The germline V gene has CDR1 MNHEY and CDR2 SMNVEV (reference sequence). The V gene lost 5 bases and the J gene lost 7 bases, with 12 bases spanning the gap. This CDR3 comprises 14 residues. CDR3 coding DNA: TGTGCCAGCAGTCCGCGGAATCGGAATTCACCCCTCCACTTT. As protein: CASSPRNRNSPLHF.

The chain employs TRBV4-1 and TRBJ2-5, with D perhaps matching TRBD1 or TRBD2 (6 bases each). V lost 1 base to trimming and J lost 5 bases, with 17 bases between them. The CDR3 runs 16 residues. Germline V gives CDR1 MGHRA, CDR2 YSYEKL. CDR3: CASSQGSSGAEETQYF. In DNA form, the CDR3 reads TGCGCCAGCAGCCAAGGAAGTTCGGGGGCTGAGGAGACCCAGTACTTC.

The chain links TRBV6-5 to TRBJ1-2; TRBD1 matches at 8 bases. Germline V gene lookup returns CDR1 MNHEY and CDR2 SVGAGI. The CDR3 has 15 residues. Unmatched junction bases numbered 9, after V lost 5 bases and J lost 4 bases. The CDR3, as DNA: TGTGCCAGCAGTAACCCCTCGACAGGGGTCTATGGCTACACCTTC. Protein sequence: CASSNPSTGVYGYTF.

The V and J genes are TRBV4-1 and TRBJ2-7, with 9 positions matching TRBD2. This CDR3 has 16 residues. Germline V lookup: CDR1 MGHRA, CDR2 YSYEKL. The J segment lost 2 bases and the V segment lost 1 base, leaving 6 bases of the junction unmatched. CDR3: CASSQGVLAGTYEQYF. The CDR3 coding sequence is TGCGCCAGCAGCCAAGGGGTCCTAGCGGGAACCTACGAGCAGTACTTC.

This CDR3 reads CASSLPTSPYTGELFF. For the CDR3, the DNA is TGCGCCAGCAGCTTACCTACTAGCCCATACACCGGGGAGCTGTTTTTT. The chain links TRBV5-1 to TRBJ2-2; tentatively, D is TRBD2 (6 bases). Trimming stripped 2 bases from V and 3 bases from J, with 14 bases between. The CDR3 runs 16 residues. The V gene's germline CDR1 is SGHRS and CDR2 YFSETQ.